The 13 T cell receptor beta chains in this list originate from one sample, sequenced in a study of kidney transplant recipient with SARS-CoV-2 infection. MiXCR, run by TCRdb on the reads, gives a single entry per CDR3 protein. The sample has roughly 250,000 distinct CDR3 sequences; around 26% are singletons. This specimen consisted of a blood sample, obtained at baseline and between days 110 and 120 from a kidney transplant recipient. Every receptor here comes from a male patient aged 25-45 years who had COVID-19 and was a kidney transplant recipient. Part of the T cell pool may stem from the graft donor.

The chain employs TRBV8-2 and TRBJ2-6. TRBV8-2 is a known pseudogene. This CDR3 contains 17 residues. The CDR3 nucleotides are TGTGGCATTCTGCGAAGGATAACACAAAGTCGGGCCAACGTCCTGACTTTC. Translating gives CGILRRITQSRANVLTF.

There are many counts of this clonotype. This chain connects TRBV12-3 or TRBV12-4 to TRBJ2-1, with 9 bases fitting TRBD1. V shed 0 bases, J shed 8 bases, and the junction held 5 bases outside the gene matches. The CDR3 contains 15 residues. The CDR3: CASSLAGTGSDEQFF. The CDR3 DNA reads TGTGCCAGCAGTTTAGCCGGGACAGGGTCTGATGAGCAGTTCTTC.

V usage is TRBV9 and J usage is TRBJ2-1; no clear D gene. CDR3 length equals 18 residues. In germline, CDR1 is SGDLS, CDR2 YYNGEE. Trimming pared 0 bases from V and 1 base from J, leaving 17 bases between. The CDR3 sequence is CASSVDLSSRLSYNEQFF. In nucleotides, the CDR3 is TGTGCCAGCAGCGTAGACCTATCCTCCCGCCTTTCCTACAATGAGCAGTTCTTC. The entire variable domain, with the rest obtained from reference TRBV9 and TRBJ2-1, is as follows: DSGVTQTPKHLITATGQRVTLRCSPRSGDLSVYWYQQSLDQGLQFLIQYYNGEERAKGNILERFSAQQFPDLHSELNLSSLELGDSALYFCASSVDLSSRLSYNEQFFGPGTRLTVL.

This clonotype came up once. This could be a read error, since a much larger clone is one nucleotide away. V is TRBV5-4 and J is TRBJ2-7, with TRBD2 as a possible D gene (6 bases). Per the germline V gene, CDR1 is SGHNT and CDR2 is YYREEE (reference sequence). The CDR3 runs to 14 residues. V was clipped by 7 bases and J by 4 bases, with 18 bases between them. The CDR3 bases are TGTGCCAGCGGAGCCGGGGGTAGCCCTTACGAGCAGTACTTC. Protein: CASGAGGSPYEQYF.

This clonotype has ten or more counts. This rearrangement joins TRBV29-1 to TRBJ2-2, with D perhaps given as TRBD1 or TRBD2 (5 bases each). From germline, CDR1 is SQVTM and CDR2 ANQGSEA. The V gene lost 4 bases and the J gene lost 0 bases, with 9 bases spanning the gap. The CDR3 is made up of 14 amino acids. For the CDR3, the DNA is TGCAGCGTTGTCGGGGACCCGAACACCGGGGAGCTGTTTTTT. Amino acids: CSVVGDPNTGELFF.

In this sample, this clonotype turned up many times. This chain links TRBV5-4 with TRBJ1-4, with 7 bases identical to TRBD1. Germline CDR1 SGHNT, CDR2 YYREEE (reference sequence). The junction had 3 bases not matched to a gene; V was cut back by 4 bases and J by 3 bases. The CDR3 loop spans 14 amino acids. CDR3 residues: CASSRGTANEKLFF. The CDR3 nucleotides are TGTGCCAGCAGCCGCGGGACAGCTAATGAAAAACTGTTTTTT. Drawing the rest from reference TRBV5-4 and TRBJ1-4, the complete variable domain is ETGVTQSPTHLIKTRGQQVTLRCSSQSGHNTVSWYQQALGQGPQFIFQYYREEENGRGNFPPRFSGLQFPNYSSELNVNALELDDSALYLCASSRGTANEKLFFGSGTQLSVL.

Comments on this clonotype: Being one base from a much bigger clone, this may be a read error. V gene TRBV7-2 combines with J gene TRBJ2-3; D possibly corresponds to TRBD1 (6 bases). Germline V gives CDR1 SGHTA, CDR2 FQGNSA. This CDR3 contains 16 residues. V was shortened by 0 bases and J by 4 bases, with 14 bases between the two germline ends. This chain's CDR3 is CTSSLASRGSSDTQYF. CDR3 bases: TGTACCAGCAGCTTAGCAAGCAGGGGTTCGTCAGATACGCAGTATTTT.

This clonotype was seen ten or more times. The V gene is TRBV29-1, the J gene TRBJ1-2, with 11 bases aligning to TRBD1. CDR1 is SQVTM and CDR2 is ANQGSEA in the germline V gene. With 7 bases clipped from V and 2 bases from J, the junction kept 6 bases outside the gene matches. The CDR3 spans 14 residues. The CDR3 DNA is TGCAGCGCTAAGGACAGGGGGCTCAACTATGGCTACACCTTC. Protein product: CSAKDRGLNYGYTF.

This clonotype showed up just a few times. A much larger clone sits a single nucleotide away, making a read error possible. The V call is TRBV15, the J call TRBJ2-1; D gene unclear. V was cut by 3 bases and J by 3 bases, with 9 bases left in between. The CDR3 extends over 14 amino acids. CDR1 and CDR2 from the germline V gene are LNHNV and YYDKDF (reference sequence). CDR3 in DNA: TGTGCCACCAGCAGGATAGGCGTCTACAATGAGCAGTTCTTC. Its translation is CATSRIGVYNEQFF.

A note on this clonotype: A single base separates this from a much larger clone, so it may be a read error. This chain uses TRBV28 with TRBJ2-1; 8 bases line up with TRBD2. Trimming removed 5 bases from V and 12 bases from J; junction bases left unmatched: 15. Germline V gene lookup returns CDR1 MDHEN and CDR2 SYDVKM. This CDR3 contains 15 residues. CDR3 amino acids: CASSPSGPAGVGQFF. CDR3 bases: TGTGCCAGCAGTCCCTCGGGACCAGCGGGAGTGGGGCAGTTCTTC. The full variable domain, in which reference TRBV28 and TRBJ2-1 provide the parts outside the CDR3, is DVKVTQSSRYLVKRTGEKVFLECVQDMDHENMFWYRQDPGLGLRLIYFSYDVKMKEKGDIPEGYSVSREKKERFSLILESASTNQTSMYLCASSPSGPAGVGQFFGPGTRLTVL.

This clonotype has at least ten counts. The chain uses TRBV5-1 and TRBJ2-2, with D unresolved. V lost 4 bases and J 6 bases, leaving 10 bases between the germline ends. In germline, CDR1 is SGHRS, CDR2 YFSETQ. This CDR3 is 13 amino acids long. The CDR3 bases are TGCGCCAGCAGCCCGATGTTAGCCGGGGAGCTGTTTTTT. Translated, it gives CASSPMLAGELFF.

The V and J genes are TRBV3-1 and TRBJ1-2; D uncertain. Germline-derived CDR1 and CDR2 are LGHDT and YNNKEL (reference sequence). With 4 bases removed from V and 4 bases from J, the gap between germline ends came to 22 bases. The CDR3 is 17 residues long. The DNA for the CDR3 is TGTGCCAGCAGCCTGACCAGCACCCTTCGAAAGACCTATGGCTACACCTTC. Protein: CASSLTSTLRKTYGYTF. The full variable domain, its missing parts supplied by reference TRBV3-1 and TRBJ1-2, is DTAVSQTPKYLVTQMGNDKSIKCEQNLGHDTMYWYKQDSKKFLKIMFSYNNKELIINETVPNRFSPKSPDKAHLNLHINSLELGDSAVYFCASSLTSTLRKTYGYTFGSGTRLTVV.

This clonotype was seen a handful of times. The genes are TRBV6-5 and TRBJ2-1; D assignment may be TRBD1 or TRBD2 (5 bases each). Germline CDR1 reads MNHEY; CDR2 reads SVGAGI. The V gene lost 7 bases and the J gene lost 7 bases, with 20 bases spanning the gap. The CDR3 is made up of 15 amino acids. This chain's CDR3 is CASTPGTLLGNEQFF. The CDR3 DNA follows: TGTGCCAGCACTCCGGGGACCCTCCTGGGGAATGAGCAGTTCTTC.